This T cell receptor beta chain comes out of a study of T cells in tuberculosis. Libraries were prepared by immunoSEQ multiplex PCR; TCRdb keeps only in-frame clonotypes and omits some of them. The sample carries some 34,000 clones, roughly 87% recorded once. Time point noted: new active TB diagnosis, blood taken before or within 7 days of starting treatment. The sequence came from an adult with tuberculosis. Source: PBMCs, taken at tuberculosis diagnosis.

The CDR3 sequence: CASRPGQPYTDTQYF. Written as DNA, the CDR3 is TGTGCCAGCAGGCCCGGACAGCCCTACACAGATACGCAGTATTTT. This rearrangement joins TRBV6-5 to TRBJ2-3; perhaps TRBD1 as D (6 bases). The CDR3 has 15 amino acids. Germline lookup yields CDR1 MNHEY and CDR2 SVGAGI. The germline V and J ends were trimmed by 6 bases and 2 bases, with 15 bases remaining between them.